The present TCR beta chain was sequenced within a study of Ad26.COV2.S vaccination and SARS-CoV-2 variants. Study outcomes and limitations: Considerable breadth of spike-specific CD8+ and CD4+ T cell responses has reportedly been documented following vaccination.

Note on this clone: Its cognate antigen is unknown.

The length of the CDR3 is 12 residues. V shed 4 bases and J shed 6 bases, with 11 bases lying between them. CDR1 is SGHDT and CDR2 is YYEEEE in the germline V gene. Sequencing was performed with immunoSEQ multiplex PCR; in TCRdb, only in-frame clones are kept and a portion is missing. The sample lists roughly 400,000 clones; about 91% were seen once. Treatment meaning: over 15 received Ad26.COV2.S at low or high dose, single or two shots; about 5 received placebo; per-sample allocation not given. Repertoires come from day 63 after the first vaccine or placebo injection. An Ad26 vector expressing Wuhan-strain SARS-CoV-2 spike served as the vaccine.

This receptor was identified in a person between 18 and 65 years old who received the Ad26.COV2.S COVID-19 vaccine or a placebo. This sequence joins TRBV5-6 and TRBJ2-7; D may match TRBD1 or TRBD2 (5 bases each). This specimen was peripheral blood, taken in a trial of Ad26.COV2.S vaccine versus placebo. The CDR3 region is CASSPGTGEQYF. As DNA, the CDR3 is TGTGCCAGCAGCCCCGGGACCGGCGAGCAGTACTTC.